These 6 T cell receptor beta chains were sequenced from one sample in a study of naive and memory T cell subsets. The beta constant-region primer was an equimolar mix of two oligonucleotides covering TRBC1 and TRBC2. Nested alpha and beta constant-region primers with the SP2 primer drove four PCR rounds on ligated cDNA. MiXCR, applied by TCRdb to the UMI-ligation and nested PCR reads, yields one record per CDR3 protein. The sample has about 120,000 distinct CDR3 sequences, 36% seen once. Material: central memory CD4+ T cells from blood. These receptor sequences come from a human donor in good health.

V and J are TRBV7-2 and TRBJ2-7; D might be TRBD1 or TRBD2, each matching 5 bases. Trimming stripped 4 bases from V and 3 bases from J, with 13 bases between. The CDR3 contains 14 residues. Germline V gene sequence: CDR1 SGHTA, CDR2 FQGNSA. The chain's CDR3 is CASSSGPMVYEQYF. Written as DNA, the CDR3 is TGTGCCAGCAGCTCGGGACCAATGGTCTACGAGCAGTACTTC. Using reference TRBV7-2 and TRBJ2-7 for the parts outside the CDR3, the full variable domain is GAGVSQSPSNKVTEKGKDVELRCDPISGHTALYWYRQSLGQGLEFLIYFQGNSAPDKSGLPSDRFSAERTGGSVSTLTIQRTQQEDSAVYLCASSSGPMVYEQYFGPGTRLTVT.

The genes are TRBV6-6 and TRBJ1-1; 7 bases map to TRBD1. The germline V gene has CDR1 MNHNY and CDR2 SVGAGI (reference sequence). The CDR3 runs 15 residues. V gave up 6 bases and J gave up 2 bases; unmatched junction bases: 9. The CDR3 reads CASSMGQRENTEAFF. For the CDR3, the DNA is TGTGCCAGCAGCATGGGACAGCGAGAAAACACTGAAGCTTTCTTT.

The gene calls are TRBV6-6 and TRBJ1-4, with 9 bases identical to TRBD1. In germline, CDR1 is MNHNY, CDR2 SVGAGI (reference sequence). The CDR3 consists of 15 residues. Trimming took 10 bases from V and 10 from J; bases not matched to a gene: 16. The CDR3 loop reads CAISQGALEYRKLFF. Here the CDR3 DNA reads TGTGCCATATCACAGGGGGCTTTGGAGTATAGAAAACTGTTTTTT.

This chain links TRBV20-1 with TRBJ2-3; D gene uncertain. Germline loops: CDR1 DFQATT, CDR2 SNEGSKA (reference sequence). V shed 3 bases and J shed 1 base, with 5 bases lying between them. This CDR3 comprises 12 residues. CDR3 DNA sequence: TGCAGTGCTAGCCCCGGCACAGATACGCAGTATTTT. This encodes CSASPGTDTQYF.

A few counts support this clonotype. The genes are TRBV7-9 and TRBJ2-3; 8 bases fit TRBD2. Germline lookup yields CDR1 SEHNR and CDR2 FQNEAQ (reference sequence). The CDR3 is 15 residues long. Trimming cost V 7 bases and J 5 bases; bases outside gene matches: 11. DNA for the CDR3: TGTGCCAGCACCCTAACGGGAGGGCCTGGAGATACGCAGTATTTT. Translating it yields CASTLTGGPGDTQYF.

The chain has TRBV2 and TRBJ1-5, with 8 bases identical to TRBD1. J lost 2 bases, V lost 7 bases, and 7 bases had no gene match. The CDR3 is 15 residues long. The germline gives CDR1 SNHLY, CDR2 FYNNEI. CDR3 amino acids: CASTVTGVGNQPQHF. The CDR3 DNA is TGTGCCAGCACCGTGACAGGGGTTGGCAATCAGCCCCAGCATTTT. Using reference TRBV2 and TRBJ1-5 for the parts outside the CDR3, the full variable domain is EPEVTQTPSHQVTQMGQEVILRCVPISNHLYFYWYRQILGQKVEFLVSFYNNEISEKSEIFDDQFSVERPDGSNFTLKIRSTKLEDSAMYFCASTVTGVGNQPQHFGDGTRLSIL.